The present T cell receptor (beta chain) was sequenced within a study of T cell changes during pregnancy in multiple sclerosis. Method: immunoSEQ multiplex PCR; TCRdb's copy keeps in-frame clones and lacks some. The sample lists around 48,000 clones; 85% to 95% were seen once. The TCR originated in a female donor with multiple sclerosis, enrolled in a pregnancy study. The specimen was CD4+ T cells from peripheral blood mononuclear cells, collected in the third trimester of pregnancy.

For the CDR3, the DNA is TGCGCCAGCCAAAGACGCGATCCGGGAAGTAGGGAGGATCAGCCCCAGCATTTT. Translation: CASQRRDPGSREDQPQHF. The J gene is TRBJ1-5, the V gene TRBV23-1; D call uncertain. TRBV23-1 is classed as an ORF, of uncertain function. Trimming took 8 bases from V and 5 from J, leaving 28 bases between them. This CDR3 has 18 residues.